This T cell receptor (beta chain) originates from a study of T cell responses to AZD1222 COVID-19 vaccine. Study conclusions and caveats: Nearly half of the spike-specific TCRs reportedly recognize variant regions that carry no mutations.

This CDR3 has 15 amino acids. Germline V gene data show CDR1 as MDHEN and CDR2 as SYDVKM. Germline trimming cut 6 bases from V and 0 bases from J; bases unmatched to any gene: 3. A note on this clone: The target antigen is unknown.

Here immunoSEQ multiplex PCR was the method, and the copy in TCRdb shows in-frame clones only, minus some. This sample yields 100,000 to 110,000 clones, of which about 87% are seen a single time; over 4% belongs to the top ten. The sequence came from an adult in good health. Sample: peripheral blood, taken on day 0 of MenACWY control vaccination. The V gene is TRBV28, the J gene TRBJ1-3; TRBD1 matches 9 bases. CDR3 coding DNA: TGTGCCAGCAGCGGGGACAGGGACTCTGGAAACACCATATATTTT. It encodes CASSGDRDSGNTIYF.